These T cell receptor beta chains were read from a single sample in a study of PD-L1 blockade in urothelial cancer. Sequencing used immunoSEQ multiplex PCR; TCRdb keeps in-frame clones, though not all of them. The sample yields around 49,000 clones, approximately 90% seen once. The specimen was PBMCs, collected around atezolizumab (anti-PD-L1) treatment. These receptors all stem from a man aged 55-75 years with urothelial cancer. CDR3s include the opening cysteine and the closing phenylalanine or tryptophan. The D gene is left open where the match is weak. Size is omitted from some rows. Given values are once, few, many or a class for expanded clones.

>-|TRBJ2-5|TRBV9|-
CASSVDPKETQYF
TGTGCCAGCAGCGTAGATCCCAAAGAGACCCAGTACTTC
>-|TRBJ1-1|TRBV2|-
CASRPWTGSANTEAFF
TGTGCCAGCAGACCCTGGACGGGATCGGCGAACACTGAAGCTTTCTTT
>-|TRBJ2-7|TRBV6-6|-
CASSSHTRDLGQQYF
TGTGCCAGCAGTTCACATACGCGGGATCTCGGTCAGCAGTACTTC
>-|TRBJ2-1|TRBV7-2|-
CASSLEYYNEQFF
TGTGCCAGCAGCTTAGAATACTACAATGAGCAGTTCTTC
>-|TRBJ2-3|TRBV9|-
CASSLGGADGTQYF
TGTGCCAGCAGCCTCGGCGGGGCGGACGGTACGCAGTATTTT
>-|TRBJ1-5|TRBV6-1|-
CASREPGFPQHF
TGTGCCAGCAGGGAACCAGGGTTTCCCCAGCATTTT
>-|TRBJ1-1|TRBV5-4|TRBD1
CASSSGQRDTEAFF
TGTGCCAGCAGCTCGGGACAGAGAGACACTGAAGCTTTCTTT
>-|TRBJ1-5|TRBV6-1|-
CASRQGSQPQHF
TGTGCCAGCAGGCAGGGGTCCCAGCCCCAGCATTTT
>-|TRBJ1-2|TRBV4-1|-
CASSQGSTGPESGSGYTF
TGCGCCAGCAGCCAAGGCTCGACAGGACCCGAGTCGGGCTCTGGCTACACCTTC
>-|TRBJ2-5|TRBV11-2|-
CASSSPQPGLDQETQYF
TGTGCCAGCAGCTCGCCCCAGCCCGGACTTGATCAAGAGACCCAGTACTTC
>-|TRBJ1-5|TRBV10-1|TRBD1
CASREGDSPCNQPQHF
TGCGCCAGCAGGGAGGGGGACAGCCCCTGCAATCAGCCCCAGCATTTT
>-|TRBJ1-1|TRBV23-1|-
CASSQSNAGWETEAFF
TGCGCCAGCAGTCAATCGAACGCAGGTTGGGAGACTGAAGCTTTCTTT
>-|TRBJ1-2|TRBV2|-
CASSEEFNYGYTF
TGTGCCAGCAGTGAGGAGTTTAACTATGGCTACACCTTC
>-|TRBJ2-1|TRBV10-1|-
CASSDRWNEQFF
TGCGCCAGCAGTGATCGGTGGAATGAGCAGTTCTTC
>-|TRBJ2-1|TRBV6-1|-
CASSEYPTNEQFF
TGTGCCAGCAGTGAATACCCGACAAATGAGCAGTTCTTC
>-|TRBJ2-3|TRBV7-2|-
CASSLDRTSTDTQYF
TGTGCCAGCAGCTTAGATCGGACTAGCACAGATACGCAGTATTTT
>-|TRBJ1-3|TRBV19|-
CASIEPSAGNTIYF
TGTGCCAGTATTGAACCGAGTGCTGGAAACACCATATATTTT
>-|TRBJ2-1|TRBV11-3|TRBD2
CASSLRGGSSYNEQFF
TGTGCCAGCAGCTTACGTGGCGGGAGCTCCTACAATGAGCAGTTCTTC
>-|TRBJ1-2|TRBV18|-
CASSPTGRIYGYTF
TGTGCCAGCTCACCAACAGGAAGAATCTATGGCTACACCTTC
>-|TRBJ1-2|TRBV7-3|-
CASSLMGGSVVRGNGYTF
TGTGCCAGCAGCTTAATGGGGGGGAGTGTGGTGAGGGGGAATGGCTACACCTTC
>-|TRBJ2-7|TRBV4-3|TRBD2
CASSQEYGRATYEQYF
TGCGCCAGCAGCCAAGAGTACGGGAGGGCCACCTACGAGCAGTACTTC
>-|TRBJ1-2|TRBV4-3|-
CASSQIHREGDGYTF
TGCGCCAGCAGCCAAATACACAGGGAGGGGGATGGCTACACCTTC
>-|TRBJ2-7|TRBV6-1|TRBD1
CASSVTGFYEQYF
TGTGCCAGCAGTGTGACAGGGTTCTACGAGCAGTACTTC
>-|TRBJ2-1|TRBV4-1|-
CASSLGGGGDNEQFF
TGCGCCAGCAGCCTGGGGGGGGGCGGGGACAATGAGCAGTTCTTC
>-|TRBJ1-2|TRBV30|-
CAWSDGQRRYTF
TGTGCCTGGAGTGACGGACAGCGACGCTACACCTTC
>-|TRBJ1-5|TRBV5-1|TRBD1
CASSPATGYEQPQHF
TGCGCCAGCAGCCCCGCGACAGGGTACGAACAGCCCCAGCATTTT
>few|TRBJ2-7|TRBV7-2|-
CASSLGVTATYEQYF
TGTGCCAGCAGCTTAGGAGTGACAGCCACCTACGAGCAGTACTTC